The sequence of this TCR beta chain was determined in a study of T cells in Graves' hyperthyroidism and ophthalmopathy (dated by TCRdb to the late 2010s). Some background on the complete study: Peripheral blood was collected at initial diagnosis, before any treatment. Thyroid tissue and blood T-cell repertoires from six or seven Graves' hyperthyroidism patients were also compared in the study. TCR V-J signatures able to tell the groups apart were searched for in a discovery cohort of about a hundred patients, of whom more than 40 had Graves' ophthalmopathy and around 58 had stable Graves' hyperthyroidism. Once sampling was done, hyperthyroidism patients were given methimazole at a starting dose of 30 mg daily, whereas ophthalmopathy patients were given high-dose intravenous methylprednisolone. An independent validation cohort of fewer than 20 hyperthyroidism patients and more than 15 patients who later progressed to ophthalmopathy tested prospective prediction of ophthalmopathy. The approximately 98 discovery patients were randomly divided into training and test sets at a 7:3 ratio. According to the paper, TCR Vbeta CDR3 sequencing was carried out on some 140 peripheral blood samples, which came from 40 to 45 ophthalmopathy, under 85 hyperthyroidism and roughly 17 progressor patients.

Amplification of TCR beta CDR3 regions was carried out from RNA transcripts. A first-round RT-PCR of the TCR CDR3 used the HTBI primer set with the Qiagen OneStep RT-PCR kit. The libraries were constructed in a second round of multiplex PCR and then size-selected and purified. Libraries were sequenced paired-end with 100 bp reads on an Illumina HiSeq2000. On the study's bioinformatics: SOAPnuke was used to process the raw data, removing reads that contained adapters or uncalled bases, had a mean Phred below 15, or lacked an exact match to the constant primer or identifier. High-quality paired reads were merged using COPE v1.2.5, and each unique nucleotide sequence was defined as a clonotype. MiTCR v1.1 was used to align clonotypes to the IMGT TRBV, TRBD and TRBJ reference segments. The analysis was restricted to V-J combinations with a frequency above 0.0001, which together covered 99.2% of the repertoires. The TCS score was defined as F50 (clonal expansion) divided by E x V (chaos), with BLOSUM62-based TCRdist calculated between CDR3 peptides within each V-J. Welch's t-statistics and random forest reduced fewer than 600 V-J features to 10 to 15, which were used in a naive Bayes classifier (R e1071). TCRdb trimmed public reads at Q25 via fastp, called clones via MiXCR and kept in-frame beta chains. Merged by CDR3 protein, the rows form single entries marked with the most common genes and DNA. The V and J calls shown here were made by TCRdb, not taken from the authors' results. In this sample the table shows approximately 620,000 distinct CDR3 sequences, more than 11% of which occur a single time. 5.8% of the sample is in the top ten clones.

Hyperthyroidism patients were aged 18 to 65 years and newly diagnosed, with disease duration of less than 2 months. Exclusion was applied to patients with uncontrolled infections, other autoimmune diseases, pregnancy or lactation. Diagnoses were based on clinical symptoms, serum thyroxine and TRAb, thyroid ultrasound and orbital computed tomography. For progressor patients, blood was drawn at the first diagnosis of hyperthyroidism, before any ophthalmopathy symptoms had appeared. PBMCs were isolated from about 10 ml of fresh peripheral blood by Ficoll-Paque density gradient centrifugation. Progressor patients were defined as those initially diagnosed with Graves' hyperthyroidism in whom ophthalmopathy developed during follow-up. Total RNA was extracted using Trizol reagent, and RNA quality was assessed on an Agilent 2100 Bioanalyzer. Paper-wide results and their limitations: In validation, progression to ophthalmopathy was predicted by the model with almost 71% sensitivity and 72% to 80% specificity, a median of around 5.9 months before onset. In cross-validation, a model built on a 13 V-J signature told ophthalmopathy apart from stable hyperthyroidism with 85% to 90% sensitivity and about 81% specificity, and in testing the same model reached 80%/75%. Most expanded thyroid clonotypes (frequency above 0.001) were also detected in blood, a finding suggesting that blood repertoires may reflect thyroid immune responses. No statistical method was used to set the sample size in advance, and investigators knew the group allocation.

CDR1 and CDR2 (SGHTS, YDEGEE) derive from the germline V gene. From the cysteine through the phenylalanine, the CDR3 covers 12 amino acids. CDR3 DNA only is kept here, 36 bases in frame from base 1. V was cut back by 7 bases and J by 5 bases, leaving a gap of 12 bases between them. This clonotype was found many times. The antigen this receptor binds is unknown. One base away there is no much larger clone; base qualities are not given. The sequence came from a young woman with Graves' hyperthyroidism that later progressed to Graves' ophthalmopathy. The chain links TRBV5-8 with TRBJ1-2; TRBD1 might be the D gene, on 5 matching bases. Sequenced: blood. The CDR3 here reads CASRPGPYGYTF. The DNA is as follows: TGTGCCAGCCGTCCGGGACCGTATGGCTACACCTTC.